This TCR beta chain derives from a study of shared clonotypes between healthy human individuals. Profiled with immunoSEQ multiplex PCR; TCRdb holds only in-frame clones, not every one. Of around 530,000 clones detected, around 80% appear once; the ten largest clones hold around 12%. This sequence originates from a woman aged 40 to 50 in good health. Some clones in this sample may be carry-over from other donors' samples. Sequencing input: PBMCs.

The CDR3 region has the DNA TGTGCCAGCAGCTTAATTCTCGGTGGGAACACTGAAGCTTTCTTT. Translation: CASSLILGGNTEAFF. The rearrangement uses TRBV7-3 and TRBJ1-1; D call uncertain. This CDR3 is built from 15 residues. V lost 1 base, J lost 1 base, and 10 bases lay in between. Germline values: CDR1 SGHTA, CDR2 FQGTGA.